The 25 T cell receptor beta chains below were found in one sample sequenced in a study of T cell responses to AZD1222 COVID-19 vaccine. Clones were sequenced by immunoSEQ multiplex PCR, and TCRdb holds only the in-frame ones, with some missing. The sample lists tens of thousands of clones, 70% to 90% seen once, with about 12% in the top ten. The source material was peripheral blood, sampled 28 days after the second AZD1222 dose. The receptor set was obtained from an adult who received the AZD1222 COVID-19 vaccine.

This clone was seen only once. The chain uses TRBV7-9 and TRBJ2-7; possibly TRBD1 for D (5 bases). Trimming removed 5 bases at V and 7 bases at J, with 21 bases between. Germline V gives CDR1 SEHNR, CDR2 FQNEAQ (reference sequence). The CDR3 contains 15 residues. The DNA of the CDR3 is TGTGCCAGCAGCACCTCTCAGGGTTGGGTGGGGGAGCAGTACTTC. Amino acid sequence: CASSTSQGWVGEQYF.

The chain couples TRBV6-6 to TRBJ2-2; D call uncertain. The CDR3 sequence is 11 residues long. Looked up from germline, CDR1 is MNHNY and CDR2 is SVGAGI (reference sequence). Trimming took 6 bases from V and 6 from J, leaving 5 bases between them. The CDR3 nucleotides are TGTGCCAGCAGGCCGGCCGGGGAGCTGTTTTTT. It specifies CASRPAGELFF.

The chain uses TRBV19 and TRBJ1-2, with D hard to call. V lost 0 bases and J 4 bases, leaving 15 bases between the germline ends. The CDR3 sequence is 16 residues long. The germline V gene has CDR1 LNHDA and CDR2 SQIVND (reference sequence). The CDR3 reads CASSIDIVFSGYGYTF. CDR3 bases: TGTGCCAGTAGTATAGATATCGTCTTTTCGGGCTATGGCTACACCTTC.

This sequence joins TRBV6-1 and TRBJ2-1, with 8 positions matching TRBD1. V trimming: 1 base; J trimming: 7 bases; junction bases outside the gene matches: 3. Germline CDR1 is MNHNS and CDR2 is SASEGT. This CDR3 is 14 amino acids long. The CDR3 reads CASSEDRGKNEQFF. In nucleotides, the CDR3 is TGTGCCAGCAGTGAAGACAGGGGGAAGAATGAGCAGTTCTTC.

The chain links TRBV10-1 to TRBJ2-7; D not resolved. V lost 10 bases and J 9 bases, leaving 22 bases between the germline ends. Germline V gives CDR1 WNHNN, CDR2 SYGVQD (reference sequence). The length of the CDR3 is 13 residues. CDR3 coding DNA: TGCGCCACCACTGTTGAAGGGAAATCGGGGCAGTACTTC. Protein sequence: CATTVEGKSGQYF.

The V and J genes are TRBV15 and TRBJ1-1; D perhaps matches TRBD1 (6 bases). Trimming cost V 4 bases and J 4 bases, with 16 bases left between them. Per germline, CDR1 LNHNV and CDR2 YYDKDF (reference sequence). CDR3 length: 15 amino acids. CDR3: CATSKVTGPGTEAFF. The CDR3 nucleotides read TGTGCCACCAGCAAAGTAACAGGGCCCGGCACTGAAGCTTTCTTT.

The chain's CDR3 is CASSPLGLTYVVQETQYF. The CDR3 bases are TGTGCCAGCTCACCACTGGGACTAACCTATGTCGTCCAAGAGACCCAGTACTTC. The rearrangement uses TRBV18 and TRBJ2-5; 7 bases are shared with TRBD2. After removal of 1 base from V and 1 base from J, the junction contained 12 bases not matched to a gene. The germline V gene has CDR1 KGHSH and CDR2 LQKENI. The CDR3 loop spans 18 amino acids.

This chain uses TRBV5-1 with TRBJ2-1; D unclear. V lost 0 bases and J 4 bases, leaving 14 bases between the germline ends. There are 16 residues in the CDR3. Germline V gene lookup returns CDR1 SGHRS and CDR2 YFSETQ. The chain's CDR3 is CASSLALGFGYNEQFF. The CDR3 DNA follows: TGCGCCAGCAGCTTGGCCCTGGGGTTCGGGTACAATGAGCAGTTCTTC.

The V call is TRBV7-9, the J call TRBJ1-2; 8 bases are a match to TRBD1. The trim removed 3 bases at V and 4 bases at J, leaving 4 bases unmatched. This CDR3 spans 14 amino acids. Germline CDR1 and CDR2: SEHNR and FQNEAQ (reference sequence). As DNA, the CDR3 is TGTGCCAGCAGCTTCGCAGGGGGCTCCTATGGCTACACCTTC. This gives the protein CASSFAGGSYGYTF.

The CDR3 here is CASSRGTNEKLFF. The CDR3 region has the DNA TGTGCCAGCAGCAGGGGGACTAATGAAAAACTGTTTTTT. The chain links TRBV7-2 to TRBJ1-4; perhaps TRBD1 as D (6 bases). The length of the CDR3 is 13 residues. Germline V CDR1 and CDR2: SGHTA, FQGNSA. Between the trimmed V and J ends, which lost 5 bases and 2 bases, there was a span of 6 bases.

The V and J genes are TRBV7-2 and TRBJ2-6; D unresolved. Germline lookup yields CDR1 SGHTA and CDR2 FQGNSA. V dropped 2 bases and J dropped 2 bases, with 7 bases sitting between them. The CDR3 totals 15 residues. The CDR3 nucleotides read TGTGCCAGCAGCTTAAGGGATCCTGGGGCCAACGTCCTGACTTTC. It is translated as CASSLRDPGANVLTF.

The rearrangement joins TRBV6-1 to TRBJ1-2; D unresolved. This CDR3 has 11 residues. From germline, CDR1 is MNHNS and CDR2 SASEGT. The V end lost 2 bases, the J end lost 4 bases, and 2 bases lay between the germline ends. Written as DNA, the CDR3 is TGTGCCAGCAGTGAATTCTATGGCTACACCTTC. Protein product: CASSEFYGYTF.

CDR3 protein: CASSIEGETQYF. In DNA, the CDR3 is TGTGCCAGCAGCATCGAGGGGGAGACCCAGTACTTC. The chain links TRBV27 to TRBJ2-5; possibly TRBD1 or TRBD2 for D (5 bases each). CDR3 length equals 12 residues. The V and J ends lost 6 bases and 5 bases respectively, with 10 bases between them. Looked up from germline, CDR1 is MNHEY and CDR2 is SMNVEV (reference sequence).

The rearrangement joins TRBV14 to TRBJ2-7, with TRBD2 matching 8 bases. The V gene's germline CDR1 is SGHDN and CDR2 FVKESK. The ends lost 0 bases at V and 3 bases at J; junction bases unmatched: 10. The CDR3 sequence is 17 residues long. This CDR3 reads CASSQETTGTRVYEQYF. CDR3 sequence (DNA): TGTGCCAGCAGCCAAGAAACAACCGGGACTAGAGTCTACGAGCAGTACTTC. The variable domain in full, with the rest retrieved from reference TRBV14 and TRBJ2-7, is EAGVTQFPSHSVIEKGQTVTLRCDPISGHDNLYWYRRVMGKEIKFLLHFVKESKQDESGMPNNRFLAERTGGTYSTLKVQPAELEDSGVYFCASSQETTGTRVYEQYFGPGTRLTVT.

CDR3 protein: CASSLGTPGYTF. The CDR3 DNA sequence: TGTGCCAGCAGCTTGGGGACGCCTGGCTACACCTTC. J is TRBJ1-2 and V is TRBV5-4; D ambiguous. V gave up 0 bases and J gave up 7 bases, with 7 bases separating them. Germline V gene lookup returns CDR1 SGHNT and CDR2 YYREEE (reference sequence). The CDR3 length is 12 residues. The complete variable domain, with remaining parts taken from reference TRBV5-4 and TRBJ1-2, reads ETGVTQSPTHLIKTRGQQVTLRCSSQSGHNTVSWYQQALGQGPQFIFQYYREEENGRGNFPPRFSGLQFPNYSSELNVNALELDDSALYLCASSLGTPGYTFGSGTRLTVV.

The chain has TRBV28 and TRBJ1-2; 10 nucleotides match TRBD1. V trimming: 11 bases; J trimming: 6 bases; junction bases outside the gene matches: 12. The CDR3 runs 14 residues. Germline loops: CDR1 MDHEN, CDR2 SYDVKM. The CDR3 spells CAGTSGTGENGYTF. DNA for the CDR3: TGTGCCGGCACTTCCGGGACAGGGGAAAATGGCTACACCTTC.

The chain is built from TRBV3-1 (or the pseudogene TRBV3-2) and TRBJ1-2; D uncertain. V dropped 1 base and J dropped 5 bases, with 5 bases sitting between them. Germline assignment: CDR1 LGHDT and CDR2 YNNKEL (reference sequence). The CDR3 sequence is 12 residues long. This CDR3 reads CASSQGPYGYTF. The CDR3 DNA reads TGTGCCAGCAGCCAAGGGCCTTATGGCTACACCTTC.

On this clone: The sample has other DNA sequences that encode this CDR3 too. The chain links TRBV10-3 to TRBJ2-7; a weak D match, TRBD1 (7 bases). The CDR3 contains 15 residues. The germline CDR1 and CDR2 sequences are ENHRY and SYGVKD. The V end lost 0 bases, the J end lost 2 bases, and 11 bases lay between the germline ends. The CDR3 sequence is CAISESGRGAYEQYF. Written as DNA, the CDR3 is TGTGCCATCAGTGAGTCGGGCAGGGGGGCCTACGAGCAGTACTTC.

This clone was counted between two and nine times. V is TRBV3-1 (or the pseudogene TRBV3-2) and J is TRBJ1-2; possible D gene TRBD1, 5 bases. V shed 4 bases and J shed 5 bases, with 8 bases lying between them. The CDR3 runs to 12 residues. Per germline, CDR1 LGHDT and CDR2 YNNKEL (reference sequence). The CDR3 loop is CASSLRQYGYTF. The CDR3 coding sequence is TGTGCCAGCAGCCTCCGACAGTATGGCTACACCTTC.

DNA of the CDR3: TGTGCCAGCACCCAAGGGGGTCTGGGGTTTACTTATGGCTACACCTTC. Its protein is CASTQGGLGFTYGYTF. The rearrangement uses TRBV2 and TRBJ1-2; weak D call: TRBD1 (6 bases). The germline CDR1 and CDR2 sequences are SNHLY and FYNNEI. V shed 7 bases and J shed 5 bases, with 23 bases lying between them. This CDR3 is 16 amino acids long. Looking up the rest from reference TRBV2 and TRBJ1-2 gives the full variable domain: EPEVTQTPSHQVTQMGQEVILRCVPISNHLYFYWYRQILGQKVEFLVSFYNNEISEKSEIFDDQFSVERPDGSNFTLKIRSTKLEDSAMYFCASTQGGLGFTYGYTFGSGTRLTVV.

This chain connects TRBV19 to TRBJ2-1; D unresolved. The CDR3 covers 14 residues. The germline V and J ends were trimmed by 4 bases and 4 bases, with 11 bases remaining between them. CDR1 LNHDA and CDR2 SQIVND come from the germline V gene (reference sequence). The CDR3 reads CASSKWAGYNEQFF. CDR3 nucleotide sequence: TGTGCCAGTAGTAAATGGGCAGGATACAATGAGCAGTTCTTC.

The V and J genes are TRBV30 and TRBJ2-7; D perhaps matches TRBD1 (6 bases). The CDR3 covers 14 residues. Trimming cost V 0 bases and J 6 bases, with 15 bases left between them. In germline, CDR1 is GTSNPN, CDR2 SVGIG (reference sequence). CDR3 amino acids: CAWSVTGWSAEQYF. CDR3 in DNA: TGTGCCTGGAGTGTAACAGGGTGGTCCGCCGAGCAGTACTTC.

This chain joins TRBV5-8 and TRBJ2-7; the D gene is possibly TRBD1 (5 bases). Germline CDR1 and CDR2: SGHTS and YDEGEE. This CDR3 comprises 14 residues. V was clipped by 3 bases and J by 4 bases, with 14 bases between them. As DNA, the CDR3 is TGTGCCAGCAGCTCGAAAGGGGTAGGGTACGAGCAGTACTTC. Translating gives CASSSKGVGYEQYF.

The chain uses TRBV27 and TRBJ1-1; 9 bases fit TRBD1. J was trimmed by 5 bases and V by 6 bases; bases with no gene match: 7. CDR1 is MNHEY, CDR2 SMNVEV, per germline (reference sequence). The CDR3 has 14 amino acids. The CDR3 coding sequence is TGTGCCAGCAGCCTTACAGGGGGCTGGACTGAAGCTTTCTTT. Protein sequence: CASSLTGGWTEAFF.

In its sample, this clone was seen once. The chain links TRBV19 to TRBJ1-1, with TRBD1 matching 7 bases. The germline CDR1 and CDR2 sequences are LNHDA and SQIVND (reference sequence). V dropped 9 bases and J dropped 0; count of bases not matched to a gene: 4. CDR3 length equals 13 residues. CDR3 region: CASRTGVNTEAFF. The CDR3, as DNA: TGTGCCAGCCGGACAGGCGTGAACACTGAAGCTTTCTTT.